A single sample is the source of the 28 T cell receptor beta chains below, sequenced in a study of multiple sclerosis patients with progressive multifocal leukoencephalopathy. Profiling relied on immunoSEQ multiplex PCR, and the TCRdb table lists in-frame clones only, not all of them. Here the sample spans about 30,000 clones, 90% being singletons. Time point defined: approximately 12 months of natalizumab therapy. This sample comprised PBMCs, obtained from a patient treated with natalizumab. These receptor sequences come from a human donor with multiple sclerosis.

Only one count was recorded for this clone. In DNA, the CDR3 is TGCGCCAGCAGCCATCTGGCTAGCGGCTGGGAGACCCAGTACTTC. Its protein product is CASSHLASGWETQYF. V and J are TRBV4-1 and TRBJ2-5; TRBD2 matches at 7 bases. Germline V gives CDR1 MGHRA, CDR2 YSYEKL. The CDR3 consists of 15 residues. Losses at the gene ends were 3 bases for V and 5 bases for J; bases not matched to a gene: 9.

J is TRBJ1-1 and V is TRBV27, with a weak D call TRBD1 (5 bases). CDR1 is MNHEY, CDR2 SMNVEV, per germline (reference sequence). V lost 6 bases and J lost 1, with 15 bases in between. The CDR3 is 15 amino acids. CDR3 sequence: CASSPRGATNTEAFF. DNA of the CDR3: TGTGCCAGCAGCCCTCGAGGGGCCACGAACACTGAAGCTTTCTTT.

The J gene is TRBJ2-3, the V gene TRBV7-2; 8 bases are a match to TRBD2. The germline gives CDR1 SGHTA, CDR2 FQGNSA. The CDR3 is 17 amino acids. After removal of 1 base from V and 2 bases from J, the junction contained 8 bases not matched to a gene. The CDR3 here is CASSLEGRGAFTDTQYF. The CDR3 region has the DNA TGTGCCAGCAGCTTAGAAGGGCGGGGGGCCTTCACAGATACGCAGTATTTT. The full variable domain, in which reference TRBV7-2 and TRBJ2-3 provide the parts outside the CDR3, is GAGVSQSPSNKVTEKGKDVELRCDPISGHTALYWYRQSLGQGLEFLIYFQGNSAPDKSGLPSDRFSAERTGGSVSTLTIQRTQQEDSAVYLCASSLEGRGAFTDTQYFGPGTRLTVL.

This clone was counted a few times. The chain uses TRBV4-3 and TRBJ2-7, with D possibly being TRBD2 (7 bases). V was clipped by 0 bases and J by 2 bases, with 14 bases between them. The CDR3 covers 16 residues. The germline CDR1 and CDR2 sequences are LGHNA and YSLEER. CDR3 DNA: TGCGCCAGCAGCCAAGATTGGGGGGGCCCCACCTACGAGCAGTACTTC. Amino acid sequence: CASSQDWGGPTYEQYF.

J is TRBJ1-4 and V is TRBV28; weak D call: TRBD1 (6 bases). Trimming stripped 5 bases from V and 7 bases from J, with 17 bases between. The germline CDR1 and CDR2 sequences are MDHEN and SYDVKM. The CDR3 length is 15 residues. The CDR3 sequence: CASSLPRGAGEKLFF. In DNA, the CDR3 is TGTGCCAGCAGTCTCCCCCGGGGGGCAGGTGAAAAACTGTTTTTT.

This sequence joins TRBV19 and TRBJ1-2; 7 nucleotides agree with TRBD1. Germline loops: CDR1 LNHDA, CDR2 SQIVND (reference sequence). Trimming removed 0 bases from V and 7 bases from J; junction bases left unmatched: 2. This CDR3 has 13 amino acids. The chain's CDR3 is CASSIDGDSGYTF. The CDR3 coding sequence is TGTGCCAGTAGTATAGACGGGGACAGTGGCTACACCTTC.

The chain combines TRBV10-2 with TRBJ2-5; 11 bases match TRBD2. CDR3 length: 17 amino acids. The germline CDR1 and CDR2 sequences are WSHSY and SAAADI. With 6 bases clipped from V and 1 base from J, the junction kept 10 bases outside the gene matches. The chain's CDR3 is CASSPPLAGGPQETQYF. DNA for the CDR3: TGCGCCAGCAGCCCCCCCCTAGCGGGGGGACCCCAAGAGACCCAGTACTTC.

The V gene is TRBV5-6, the J gene TRBJ1-2; D remains ambiguous. The CDR3 loop spans 15 amino acids. Per germline, CDR1 SGHDT and CDR2 YYEEEE. The V and J ends lost 5 bases and 8 bases respectively, with 22 bases between them. CDR3 nucleotide sequence: TGTGCCAGCAGGTCCGGGTTGGAGGGTGCTGGGGGCTACACCTTC. It translates to CASRSGLEGAGGYTF.

The chain links TRBV7-3 to TRBJ1-2, with 8 bases identical to TRBD1. V lost 0 bases, J lost 6 bases, and 3 bases stayed unmatched. CDR3 length: 14 amino acids. In germline, CDR1 is SGHTA, CDR2 FQGTGA. The CDR3 DNA sequence: TGTGCCAGCAGCTTAACAGGACAGGGCGATGGCTACACCTTC. Translation gives CASSLTGQGDGYTF.

The chain links TRBV6-4 to TRBJ2-3; no definite D call. The V end lost 5 bases, the J end lost 0 bases, and 12 bases lay between the germline ends. Germline V CDR1 and CDR2: MRHNA, SNTAGT. The CDR3 is 15 residues long. This CDR3 is CASSPRTRSTDTQYF. CDR3 nucleotide sequence: TGTGCCAGCAGTCCCCGGACCAGAAGCACAGATACGCAGTATTTT.

This chain uses TRBV2 with TRBJ1-6, with 9 positions matching TRBD1. Germline V gives CDR1 SNHLY, CDR2 FYNNEI. With V trimmed by 6 bases and J by 7 bases, 7 bases remained unmatched. This CDR3 region has 15 residues. The CDR3 DNA reads TGTGCCAGCAGGGGGACAGGGTTTGGGAATTCACCCCTCCACTTT. The encoded protein is CASRGTGFGNSPLHF.

This clone was seen more than once but under ten times. The chain joins TRBV18 to TRBJ2-5; a possible D gene is TRBD1 (5 bases). The CDR3 is 13 residues long. V was shortened by 3 bases and J by 1 base, with 6 bases between the two germline ends. Germline CDR1 reads KGHSH; CDR2 reads LQKENI. The CDR3: CASSPTAQETQYF. CDR3 in DNA: TGTGCCAGCTCACCGACAGCCCAAGAGACCCAGTACTTC.

V gene TRBV5-6 combines with J gene TRBJ2-3; TRBD1 is a possible D gene (6 bases). This CDR3 is built from 16 residues. Germline loops: CDR1 SGHDT, CDR2 YYEEEE. V lost 0 bases and J lost 7, with 18 bases in between. The DNA for the CDR3 is TGTGCCAGCAGCTTGGCCGGACAGTACGGCGCCTATACGCAGTATTTT. Residues: CASSLAGQYGAYTQYF.

The V call is TRBV5-1, the J call TRBJ1-4; TRBD1 agrees at 9 bases. Germline V gene sequence: CDR1 SGHRS, CDR2 YFSETQ. The CDR3 covers 14 residues. V lost 4 bases to trimming and J lost 6 bases; unmatched junction nucleotides: 4. CDR3 nucleotides: TGCGCCAGCAGCCCGGGGGACAGGGATGAAAAACTGTTTTTT. Protein sequence: CASSPGDRDEKLFF.

This chain joins TRBV6-5 and TRBJ1-3; no reliable D call. This CDR3 is 12 amino acids long. Per the germline V gene, CDR1 is MNHEY and CDR2 is SVGAGI. The V gene lost 5 bases and the J gene lost 2 bases, with 4 bases spanning the gap. CDR3 in DNA: TGTGCCAGCAGTAACACTGGAAACACCATATATTTT. Protein product: CASSNTGNTIYF.

This chain uses TRBV5-4 with TRBJ1-3; 9 nucleotides agree with TRBD1. The V gene's germline CDR1 is SGHNT and CDR2 YYREEE (reference sequence). The trim removed 2 bases at V and 0 bases at J, leaving 3 bases unmatched. The CDR3 has 16 residues. CDR3 DNA: TGTGCCAGCAGCTTAGGGACAGGGAGCTCTGGAAACACCATATATTTT. Encoded protein: CASSLGTGSSGNTIYF.

The rearrangement uses TRBV19 and TRBJ2-1, with TRBD2 matching 8 bases. Germline V lookup: CDR1 LNHDA, CDR2 SQIVND (reference sequence). CDR3 length equals 14 residues. The ends lost 5 bases at V and 7 bases at J; junction bases unmatched: 7. CDR3 in DNA: TGTGCCAGTAGTCCTAGCGGGTCTTGGAATGAGCAGTTCTTC. Translating gives CASSPSGSWNEQFF.

This clone turned up a few times. An end of the junction does not agree with germline; a read error may underlie this. The chain uses TRBV6-1 and TRBJ2-3, with D tentatively TRBD1 (5 bases). The CDR3 covers 16 residues. Germline V gene sequence: CDR1 MNHNS, CDR2 SASEGT. The CDR3 DNA reads as TGTGCCAGCACTGAAGGCAGACAGCCTTTCACAGATACGCAGTATTTT. It codes for CASTEGRQPFTDTQYF.

The J gene is TRBJ2-2, the V gene TRBV6-4; TRBD1 matches 7 bases. The V segment lost 0 bases and the J segment 1 base; nucleotides outside the gene matches: 2. CDR1 MRHNA and CDR2 SNTAGT come from the germline V gene. The CDR3 is made up of 16 amino acids. CDR3 bases: TGTGCCAGCAGTGACTCTCCAGGGGGGAACACCGGGGAGCTGTTTTTT. Protein sequence: CASSDSPGGNTGELFF.

This clone has a single count. The chain is built from TRBV11-2 and TRBJ2-4; no reliable D call. Germline V gives CDR1 SGHAT, CDR2 FQNNGV. The V end lost 6 bases, the J end lost 0 bases, and 12 bases lay between the germline ends. The CDR3 extends over 15 amino acids. The CDR3 is CASSKRDAAKNIQYF. DNA of the CDR3: TGTGCCAGCAGTAAAAGGGATGCAGCCAAAAACATTCAGTACTTC. The entire variable domain, with the rest obtained from reference TRBV11-2 and TRBJ2-4, is as follows: EAGVAQSPRYKIIEKRQSVAFWCNPISGHATLYWYQQILGQGPKLLIQFQNNGVVDDSQLPKDRFSAERLKGVDSTLKIQPAKLEDSAVYLCASSKRDAAKNIQYFGAGTRLSVL.

This clone has a handful of counts. The rearrangement links TRBV19 to TRBJ1-5, with a possible D match to TRBD1 (6 bases). V was pared by 0 bases and J by 4 bases, with 22 bases between. Germline values: CDR1 LNHDA, CDR2 SQIVND (reference sequence). The CDR3 runs 19 residues. The CDR3 region is CASSIDPRTVEVLNQPQHF. The CDR3 coding sequence is TGTGCCAGTAGTATAGATCCGCGGACAGTGGAGGTCCTTAATCAGCCCCAGCATTTT.

J is TRBJ1-6 and V is TRBV6-1, with 9 bases lining up with TRBD1. The CDR3 consists of 13 residues. Trimming took 7 bases from V and 8 from J; bases not matched to a gene: 3. Looked up from germline, CDR1 is MNHNS and CDR2 is SASEGT. The CDR3 sequence: CASTWDRDSPLHF. CDR3 sequence (DNA): TGTGCCAGCACCTGGGACAGGGATTCACCCCTCCACTTT.

The rearrangement joins TRBV5-1 to TRBJ2-3, with 14 nucleotides matching TRBD2. The CDR3 is 17 residues long. The trim removed 3 bases at V and 2 bases at J, leaving 5 bases unmatched. CDR1 is SGHRS and CDR2 is YFSETQ in the germline V gene. The CDR3 loop reads CASSWGTSGGPTDTQYF. The CDR3 DNA follows: TGCGCCAGCAGCTGGGGGACTAGCGGGGGACCCACAGATACGCAGTATTTT. Drawing the rest from reference TRBV5-1 and TRBJ2-3, the complete variable domain is KAGVTQTPRYLIKTRGQQVTLSCSPISGHRSVSWYQQTPGQGLQFLFEYFSETQRNKGNFPGRFSGRQFSNSRSEMNVSTLELGDSALYLCASSWGTSGGPTDTQYFGPGTRLTVL.

The chain has TRBV7-3 and TRBJ2-1; D is perhaps TRBD1 or TRBD2 (5 bases each). Germline CDR1 SGHTA, CDR2 FQGTGA. Trimming pared 1 base from V and 0 bases from J, leaving 22 bases between. This CDR3 is 20 amino acids long. The CDR3 DNA is TGTGCCAGCAGCTTAAACCCCCTTATGCCGAAGGGGAGCTCCTACAATGAGCAGTTCTTC. Translated: CASSLNPLMPKGSSYNEQFF.

This clone was picked up one time. The chain combines TRBV7-3 with TRBJ2-2, with unresolved D. The germline gives CDR1 SGHTA, CDR2 FQGTGA. The ends were cut back, 1 base at V and 5 bases at J, with 2 bases in the middle. This CDR3 has 12 amino acids. The CDR3 sequence: CASSLSTGELFF. The DNA for the CDR3 is TGTGCCAGCAGCTTAAGTACCGGGGAGCTGTTTTTT.

This chain joins TRBV4-3 and TRBJ1-2; 8 nucleotides align to TRBD1. V was clipped by 0 bases and J by 4 bases; unmatched bases: 7. CDR1 LGHNA and CDR2 YSLEER come from the germline V gene. This CDR3 spans 16 amino acids. This CDR3 is CASSQERTGTFYGYTF. The CDR3 bases are TGCGCCAGCAGCCAAGAAAGGACAGGGACATTCTATGGCTACACCTTC.

The chain links TRBV7-9 to TRBJ1-4; TRBD1 might be the D (5 bases). This CDR3 region has 15 residues. V lost 6 bases and J lost 8, with 19 bases in between. The germline gives CDR1 SEHNR, CDR2 FQNEAQ (reference sequence). The CDR3 bases are TGTGCCAGCAGAGGGACCGACAGTTTGAGGGAAAAACTGTTTTTT. It codes for CASRGTDSLREKLFF.

V gene TRBV27 combines with J gene TRBJ1-6, with 7 positions matching TRBD1. Per germline, CDR1 MNHEY and CDR2 SMNVEV (reference sequence). This CDR3 has 13 residues. With 7 bases clipped from V and 13 bases from J, the junction kept 10 bases outside the gene matches. The CDR3 protein is CASTLRGSSPLHF. The CDR3 DNA sequence: TGTGCCAGCACCCTCAGGGGGAGCTCCCCCCTCCACTTT.